The clone carrying this T cell receptor beta chain was picked up one time. What it binds is not known. Generated by immunoSEQ multiplex PCR, the TCRdb table keeps only in-frame clones and is missing some. Among tens of thousands of clones listed, under 95% were seen once. Patients with a history of autoimmune disease or on systemic immunosuppression were excluded. These data belong to a study of OX40 agonist ivuxolimab in advanced cancers. Study overall: While on treatment, patients had intravenous ivuxolimab at 0.01 to 10 mg/kg every 2 weeks.

Study outcomes and limitations: Near-lowest levels of clonal expansion characterized partial responders at 0.1-3.0 mg/kg. It was not determined which antigens were specifically recognized by the peripheral T cells that had undergone clonal expansion.

Germline V gene data show CDR1 as SNHLY and CDR2 as FYNNEI. V was pared by 3 bases and J by 1 base, with 6 bases of the junction left unmatched. The length of the CDR3 is 15 residues. Sequenced here: CD4+ or CD8+ T cells sorted from blood, sampled in a trial of the OX40 agonist ivuxolimab. The clonotype was recovered from an adult with an advanced solid tumor such as melanoma, head and neck, liver or kidney cancer. V is TRBV2 and J is TRBJ2-7, with 7 bases matching TRBD2. In nucleotides, the CDR3 is TGTGCCAGCAGTGATTTGGCTAGCGGTTCCTACGAGCAGTACTTC. This encodes CASSDLASGSYEQYF.